The 32 T cell receptor beta chains presented below share a single source sample, sequenced in a study of control samples from healthy donors and cancer patients. Using immunoSEQ multiplex PCR, the repertoire was profiled, and TCRdb retains in-frame clones only, with some absent. The table has approximately 140,000 clones, over 85% seen once. The sample consisted of PBMCs. These receptors were obtained from a man aged 50 to 60 with head and neck cancer.

This clone was picked up one time. This chain uses TRBV10-3 with TRBJ2-2; D may match TRBD1 or TRBD2 (5 bases each). The CDR3 covers 15 residues. Looked up from germline, CDR1 is ENHRY and CDR2 is SYGVKD. The V and J ends lost 4 bases and 7 bases respectively, with 16 bases between them. The CDR3 protein is CAISALWGSGGELFF. The DNA for the CDR3 is TGTGCCATCAGTGCTCTGTGGGGGTCGGGCGGGGAGCTGTTTTTT.

The chain employs TRBV29-1 and TRBJ2-1; 11 bases are a match to TRBD2. This CDR3 is 14 amino acids long. The J segment lost 6 bases and the V segment lost 4 bases, leaving 5 bases of the junction unmatched. CDR1 and CDR2 from the germline V gene are SQVTM and ANQGSEA. The CDR3: CSVGGLAGLNEQFF. CDR3 bases: TGCAGCGTTGGTGGACTAGCGGGTCTCAATGAGCAGTTCTTC.

This chain links TRBV24-1 with TRBJ2-7; D is undetermined. This CDR3 is built from 13 residues. V gave up 3 bases and J gave up 4 bases, with 9 bases separating them. Germline V lookup: CDR1 KGHDR, CDR2 SFDVKD. This CDR3 reads CATSDGHRYEQYF. CDR3 sequence (DNA): TGTGCCACCAGTGATGGGCACCGGTACGAGCAGTACTTC.

The J gene is TRBJ2-1, the V gene TRBV4-1; 7 nucleotides match TRBD2. The J segment lost 10 bases and the V segment lost 4 bases, leaving 10 bases of the junction unmatched. Germline V CDR1 and CDR2: MGHRA, YSYEKL. The CDR3 is 14 amino acids. The CDR3 region has the DNA TGCGCCAGCAGCCCCAGGACTAGTCCTAGGGAGCAGTTCTTC. Its translation is CASSPRTSPREQFF.

The V gene is TRBV6-5, the J gene TRBJ1-2, with 9 bases that match TRBD1. V lost 1 base and J lost 7; bases outside the gene matches: 7. Per the germline V gene, CDR1 is MNHEY and CDR2 is SVGAGI. The CDR3 contains 15 residues. This chain's CDR3 is CASSYLGQGSRGYTF. CDR3 bases: TGTGCCAGCAGTTACTTGGGACAGGGCAGCCGTGGCTACACCTTC.

The rearrangement uses TRBV5-5 and TRBJ2-7; 9 nucleotides agree with TRBD1. Germline V gene sequence: CDR1 SGHKS, CDR2 YYEKEE (reference sequence). V was pared by 2 bases and J by 2 bases, with 5 bases of the junction left unmatched. CDR3 length equals 15 residues. CDR3 DNA: TGTGCCAGCAGCTTCCCACAGGGGGCGGCCTACGAGCAGTACTTC. Translation: CASSFPQGAAYEQYF.

The rearrangement joins TRBV6-5 to TRBJ2-3; no clear D. The V gene's germline CDR1 is MNHEY and CDR2 SVGAGI. The V gene lost 1 base and the J gene lost 2 bases, with 10 bases spanning the gap. The CDR3 consists of 15 residues. This chain's CDR3 is CASSYFAETTDTQYF. The CDR3 nucleotides are TGTGCCAGCAGTTACTTTGCGGAGACCACAGATACGCAGTATTTT.

The rearrangement uses TRBV11-2 and TRBJ1-3; 7 bases fit TRBD1. In germline, CDR1 is SGHAT, CDR2 FQNNGV. The CDR3 covers 15 residues. The J segment lost 0 bases and the V segment lost 5 bases, leaving 4 bases of the junction unmatched. The CDR3 nucleotides read TGTGCCAGCAGCGAACAGGGGTACTCTGGAAACACCATATATTTT. The encoded protein is CASSEQGYSGNTIYF.

This chain connects TRBV5-4 to TRBJ1-3; 8 bases agree with TRBD1. This CDR3 contains 15 residues. The V and J ends lost 4 bases and 0 bases, in that order; junction bases with no gene match: 3. Germline V gene sequence: CDR1 SGHNT, CDR2 YYREEE (reference sequence). The CDR3 coding sequence is TGTGCCAGCAGCCCTGGACAGGGCTCTGGAAACACCATATATTTT. This codes for CASSPGQGSGNTIYF.

CDR3 DNA: TGTGCCAGCAGTTTACCCGCCGTCCCTAACGTCCTGACTTTC. Residues: CASSLPAVPNVLTF. The V gene is TRBV27, the J gene TRBJ2-6; D is uncertain. Germline assignment: CDR1 MNHEY and CDR2 SMNVEV (reference sequence). The length of the CDR3 is 14 residues. V shed 2 bases and J shed 10 bases, with 12 bases lying between them.

The gene calls are TRBV2 and TRBJ2-7; 7 bases map to TRBD2. The CDR3 extends over 13 amino acids. CDR1 and CDR2 (germline): SNHLY, FYNNEI. V lost 6 bases, J lost 0 bases, and 2 bases stayed unmatched. CDR3 nucleotide sequence: TGTGCCAGCAGGGGGGGGAGCTCCTACGAGCAGTACTTC. It translates to CASRGGSSYEQYF. The whole variable domain, filled in from reference TRBV2 and TRBJ2-7, reads EPEVTQTPSHQVTQMGQEVILRCVPISNHLYFYWYRQILGQKVEFLVSFYNNEISEKSEIFDDQFSVERPDGSNFTLKIRSTKLEDSAMYFCASRGGSSYEQYFGPGTRLTVT.

This chain links TRBV2 with TRBJ1-3; 9 bases align to TRBD1. The CDR3 sequence is 16 residues long. The V gene end was trimmed by 7 bases and the J gene end by 4 bases; junction bases not matched to a gene: 11. Germline loops: CDR1 SNHLY, CDR2 FYNNEI. The chain's CDR3 is CASTSGQGESGNTIYF. The DNA of the CDR3 is TGTGCCAGCACTTCGGGACAGGGTGAATCGGGAAACACCATATATTTT.

The V and J genes are TRBV19 and TRBJ1-2; 8 nucleotides align to TRBD1. This CDR3 spans 19 amino acids. Germline assignment: CDR1 LNHDA and CDR2 SQIVND (reference sequence). Trimming cost V 6 bases and J 0 bases; bases outside gene matches: 18. CDR3 in amino acids: CASSADRAGYLLPNYGYTF. The CDR3 DNA reads as TGTGCCAGTAGCGCGGACAGGGCCGGTTATTTACTACCTAACTATGGCTACACCTTC. Filled out from reference TRBV19 and TRBJ1-2, the complete variable domain reads DGGITQSPKYLFRKEGQNVTLSCEQNLNHDAMYWYRQDPGQGLRLIYYSQIVNDFQKGDIAEGYSVSREKKESFPLTVTSAQKNPTAFYLCASSADRAGYLLPNYGYTFGSGTRLTVV.

The rearrangement joins TRBV4-1 to TRBJ1-1; no clear D. The V end was cut by 1 base, the J end by 2 bases, with 5 bases between. The CDR3 contains 13 residues. CDR1 is MGHRA and CDR2 is YSYEKL in the germline V gene. This chain's CDR3 is CASSQGGNTEAFF. The CDR3 region has the DNA TGCGCCAGCAGCCAAGGGGGTAACACTGAAGCTTTCTTT.

This clone was counted only a few times. V usage is TRBV30 and J usage is TRBJ1-5; 8 bases match TRBD1. CDR3 length equals 14 residues. The V gene's germline CDR1 is GTSNPN and CDR2 SVGIG (reference sequence). V was clipped by 1 base and J by 5 bases; unmatched bases: 4. The CDR3 protein is CAWSGGQGDQPQHF. The CDR3 DNA is TGTGCCTGGAGTGGCGGACAGGGAGATCAGCCCCAGCATTTT. The entire variable domain, with the rest obtained from reference TRBV30 and TRBJ1-5, is as follows: SQTIHQWPATLVQPVGSPLSLECTVEGTSNPNLYWYRQAAGRGLQLLFYSVGIGQISSEVPQNLSASRPQDRQFILSSKKLLLSDSGFYLCAWSGGQGDQPQHFGDGTRLSIL.

The rearrangement joins TRBV11-2 to TRBJ1-1, with D maybe TRBD1 (5 bases). The V end was cut by 5 bases, the J end by 0 bases, with 7 bases between. The V gene's germline CDR1 is SGHAT and CDR2 FQNNGV. CDR3 length: 13 residues. CDR3 sequence reads: CASSDSMNTEAFF. The DNA of the CDR3 is TGTGCCAGCAGCGACAGTATGAACACTGAAGCTTTCTTT.

The chain joins TRBV7-9 to TRBJ1-3, with D perhaps matching TRBD1 (6 bases). The CDR3 runs 16 residues. CDR1 is SEHNR, CDR2 FQNEAQ, per germline (reference sequence). V dropped 1 base and J dropped 0 bases, with 10 bases sitting between them. CDR3 DNA sequence: TGTGCCAGCAGCTTAGGGCAGGGGCTCTCTGGAAACACCATATATTTT. Its protein is CASSLGQGLSGNTIYF.

The chain's CDR3 is CASSYGGNTGELFF. The CDR3 DNA sequence: TGTGCCAGCAGTTATGGGGGGAACACCGGGGAGCTGTTTTTT. This chain connects TRBV6-5 to TRBJ2-2, with D possibly being TRBD1 or TRBD2 (5 bases each). Germline V gene data show CDR1 as MNHEY and CDR2 as SVGAGI. This CDR3 is 14 amino acids long. Deletions cut 3 bases from V and 1 base from J, with 6 bases between.

The chain couples TRBV15 to TRBJ2-4; D is perhaps TRBD2 (6 bases). The CDR3 sequence is 17 residues long. Germline CDR1 is LNHNV and CDR2 is YYDKDF (reference sequence). Trimming pared 2 bases from V and 1 base from J, leaving 15 bases between. The DNA of the CDR3 is TGTGCCACCAGCAGACACGCGGGGACTTATGCCAAAAACATTCAGTACTTC. Translation gives CATSRHAGTYAKNIQYF.

Notes on this clone: Other DNA sequences from this sample encode an identical CDR3 as well. The chain is built from TRBV3-1 (or the pseudogene TRBV3-2) and TRBJ1-5, with D hard to call. The V gene lost 2 bases and the J gene lost 5 bases, with 4 bases spanning the gap. Per germline, CDR1 LGHDT and CDR2 YNNKEL (reference sequence). This CDR3 has 12 amino acids. The CDR3 DNA follows: TGTGCCAGCAGCCAACTAGATCAGCCCCAGCATTTT. Protein product: CASSQLDQPQHF.

The chain recombines TRBV2 with TRBJ2-5, with unresolved D. The ends were cut back, 7 bases at V and 5 bases at J, with 5 bases in the middle. This CDR3 is 10 amino acids long. Per the germline V gene, CDR1 is SNHLY and CDR2 is FYNNEI. The chain's CDR3 is CASILETQYF. The CDR3 region has the DNA TGTGCCAGCATTCTGGAGACCCAGTACTTC. Looking up the rest from reference TRBV2 and TRBJ2-5 gives the full variable domain: EPEVTQTPSHQVTQMGQEVILRCVPISNHLYFYWYRQILGQKVEFLVSFYNNEISEKSEIFDDQFSVERPDGSNFTLKIRSTKLEDSAMYFCASILETQYFGPGTRLLVL.

The rearrangement uses TRBV7-9 and TRBJ2-5, with TRBD1 matching 10 bases. The CDR3 length is 16 residues. Trimming at V came to 1 base and at J to 2 bases, leaving 4 bases not matched to a gene. The V gene's germline CDR1 is SEHNR and CDR2 FQNEAQ (reference sequence). CDR3 nucleotide sequence: TGTGCCAGCAGCTTAGGGGACAGGGGAGTTCAAGAGACCCAGTACTTC. This sequence encodes CASSLGDRGVQETQYF.

This rearrangement joins TRBV19 to TRBJ2-1, with 14 nucleotides matching TRBD2. Germline V gives CDR1 LNHDA, CDR2 SQIVND (reference sequence). There are 18 residues in the CDR3. Trimming removed 2 bases from V and 0 bases from J; junction bases left unmatched: 3. CDR3 amino acids: CASSIQGTSGSSYNEQFF. The CDR3 DNA follows: TGTGCCAGTAGTATACAAGGGACTAGCGGGAGCTCCTACAATGAGCAGTTCTTC.

The chain combines TRBV14 with TRBJ2-1, with D perhaps matching TRBD2 (6 bases). There are 15 residues in the CDR3. V dropped 2 bases and J dropped 6 bases, with 14 bases sitting between them. The V gene's germline CDR1 is SGHDN and CDR2 FVKESK. CDR3: CASSQRDFVFNEQFF. In DNA, the CDR3 is TGTGCCAGCAGCCAACGGGACTTCGTCTTCAATGAGCAGTTCTTC.

V usage is TRBV24-1 and J usage is TRBJ2-7, with 11 nucleotides matching TRBD1. The CDR3 has 14 amino acids. V was pared by 7 bases and J by 3 bases, with 4 bases of the junction left unmatched. Per the germline V gene, CDR1 is KGHDR and CDR2 is SFDVKD. CDR3: CATSRDRGFYEQYF. CDR3 nucleotides: TGTGCCACCAGCCGGGACAGGGGGTTCTACGAGCAGTACTTC.

V is TRBV6-5 and J is TRBJ2-2; unclear D gene. The CDR3 length is 16 residues. Trimming cost V 0 bases and J 4 bases, with 12 bases left between them. Germline CDR1 and CDR2: MNHEY and SVGAGI. As DNA, the CDR3 is TGTGCCAGCAGTTACTCGCAGACCCGAGGCACCGGGGAGCTGTTTTTT. Residues: CASSYSQTRGTGELFF.

A single count supports this clone. The rearrangement links TRBV14 to TRBJ2-7; 10 positions match TRBD1. The germline V gene has CDR1 SGHDN and CDR2 FVKESK. The CDR3 spans 14 residues. V was pared by 4 bases and J by 6 bases, with 6 bases of the junction left unmatched. The CDR3, as DNA: TGTGCCAGCAGCCGTTTTGACAGGGGGCGCGAGCAGTACTTC. It encodes CASSRFDRGREQYF.

The rearrangement joins TRBV3-1 (or the pseudogene TRBV3-2) to TRBJ2-1, with TRBD2 matching 7 bases. V lost 4 bases to trimming and J lost 2 bases; unmatched junction nucleotides: 8. The CDR3 sequence is 16 residues long. Germline CDR1 reads LGHDT; CDR2 reads YNNKEL (reference sequence). CDR3 nucleotides: TGTGCCAGCAGCCCTTCTTACCTAGCGGCCTACAATGAGCAGTTCTTC. Protein sequence: CASSPSYLAAYNEQFF.

The chain carries TRBV7-3 and TRBJ2-1; TRBD2 is a possible D gene (6 bases). Trimming left V 1 base short and J 10 bases short, with 14 bases between. The germline V gene encodes CDR1 SGHTA and CDR2 FQGTGA. The CDR3 runs to 14 residues. CDR3 bases: TGTGCCAGCAGCTTAAGCGGGGCTTCAGGGGAGCAGTTCTTC. It codes for CASSLSGASGEQFF.

V is TRBV15 and J is TRBJ2-1; TRBD1 is a possible D gene (6 bases). Germline V lookup: CDR1 LNHNV, CDR2 YYDKDF (reference sequence). The CDR3 runs 16 residues. V lost 1 base to trimming and J lost 6 bases, with 16 bases between them. The CDR3 bases are TGTGCCACCAGCAGAGTAAGAGGGGGTTCGCTCAATGAGCAGTTCTTC. Protein sequence: CATSRVRGGSLNEQFF.

J is TRBJ2-3 and V is TRBV10-1; 8 bases line up with TRBD1. This CDR3 contains 15 residues. Per germline, CDR1 WNHNN and CDR2 SYGVQD (reference sequence). V lost 1 base, J lost 2 bases, and 2 bases stayed unmatched. The CDR3 DNA follows: TGCGCCAGCAGTGAGTGGACAGGGTCCACAGATACGCAGTATTTT. Translating gives CASSEWTGSTDTQYF.

The chain combines TRBV10-3 with TRBJ2-5; D perhaps matches TRBD1 (6 bases). This CDR3 is 13 amino acids long. The germline V gene has CDR1 ENHRY and CDR2 SYGVKD. The germline V and J ends were trimmed by 10 bases and 4 bases, with 16 bases remaining between them. The CDR3 DNA reads as TGTGCCACCTGCTACAGGGCTGGAGAGACCCAGTACTTC. Translated, it gives CATCYRAGETQYF.